This T cell receptor beta chain was retrieved from a study of neurological immune-mediated disorders. This clonotype was observed many times. Trimming stripped 3 bases from V and 8 bases from J, with 4 bases between. The CDR3 runs to 10 residues. Germline CDR1 reads SQVTM; CDR2 reads ANQGSEA. One entry per CDR3 protein results from TCRdb running MiXCR on the 5' RACE reads. The sample records tens of thousands of distinct CDR3 sequences, approximately 5.2% being singletons. Sequencing was done on a sample of PBMCs. The chain has TRBV29-1 and TRBJ1-4, with D unclear. The receptor's source is a young man with multiple sclerosis. The CDR3 is CSVEGEKLFF. The CDR3 DNA sequence: TGCAGCGTTGAGGGGGAAAAACTGTTTTTT.